This TCR beta chain was captured by sequencing in a study of T cells after yellow fever vaccination. General observations from the study: Booster samples showed a return of most primary-vaccination clones (under 97% CD4, over 70% CD8). Although the secondary response was weaker, it peaked faster, at day 5 versus 15. Only a minor proportion of clonotypes was detected across both CD4 and CD8 compartments.

As to this clonotype: What it binds is unknown.

UMIs were added to TCR cDNA along with a universal primer site when it was made by 5'RACE template switching. MiXCR, run by TCRdb on the 5' RACE reads, gives a single entry per CDR3 protein. The sample carries about 430,000 distinct CDR3 sequences, around 20% recorded once. The receptor comes from a man younger than 30 who received the YFV17D yellow fever vaccine. The input for sequencing was PBMCs, taken before the yellow fever booster vaccination.

The CDR3 sequence: CATSRAGTGDYGYTF. CDR3 DNA: TGTGCCACCAGCAGAGCCGGGACAGGGGACTATGGCTACACCTTC. The chain employs TRBV15 and TRBJ1-2; 10 bases fit TRBD1. Trimming at V came to 1 base and at J to 3 bases, leaving 2 bases not matched to a gene. Germline loops: CDR1 LNHNV, CDR2 YYDKDF (reference sequence). The CDR3 sequence is 15 residues long.